This note documents a single T cell receptor (beta chain) sequence. Described time point: persistent/refractory GD, antithyroid drugs over 5 years with positive TRAb. The TCR library was made from RNA extracted from PBMCs. The sample originates from a study of regulatory T cells in long-lasting Graves disease. CDR3 size: 14 residues. V shed 3 bases and J shed 5 bases, with 13 bases lying between them. The germline V gene encodes CDR1 ENHRY and CDR2 SYGVKD. Assembly of TCR beta libraries relied on iRepertoire HTBI primers together with Arm-PCR of CDR3 regions. Per the study methods: Overall, samples carried 62 TRBV and around 15 TRBJ segments. Each CDR3 protein is one row after TCRdb ran MiXCR on the multiplex PCR reads. These V and J calls are TCRdb output, not the study's own analysis. The table lists about 460,000 distinct CDR3 sequences, 20% to 25% of them singletons, with around 13% in the top ten.

The chain carries TRBV10-3 and TRBJ1-2; no clear D. The clonotype originates from a female donor with Graves disease. Sequences were derived from peripheral blood mononuclear cells (PBMCs), sampled when the disease was refractory, from a patient treated with antithyroid drugs. The DNA for the CDR3 is TGTGCCATCAGTGAAGTCTCGGGAGAATATGGCTACACCTTC. It codes for CAISEVSGEYGYTF.